This TCR beta chain appears in the sequencing data of a study of CD8 T cells in ankylosing spondylitis. Study results and limitations: Typical of ankylosing spondylitis blood, it appeared, was a TCR beta motif of several highly homologous variants.

Generation of TCR beta libraries employed quantitative 5'-RACE incorporating molecular barcodes. Each CDR3 protein gets one entry after TCRdb re-called the 5' RACE reads with MiXCR. In the table there are roughly 230,000 distinct CDR3 sequences, roughly 8.2% of which are singletons. This clonotype was seen at least ten times. Its antigen is currently unknown. The CDR3 spans 14 residues. Deletions cut 5 bases from V and 7 bases from J, with 12 bases between. Germline CDR1 is SEHNR and CDR2 is FQNEAQ (reference sequence). The receptor comes from a female donor with ankylosing spondylitis or in good health (not recorded which). Material for sequencing was blood, either unsorted or a sorted T cell fraction (not recorded which). The chain joins TRBV7-9 to TRBJ1-6; no definite D call. The CDR3 here is CASSPPGDNSPLHF. CDR3 nucleotide sequence: TGTGCCAGCAGCCCCCCGGGAGACAATTCACCCCTCCACTTT.